This TCR beta chain was documented in a study of HIV-infected patients and healthy controls. Reverse transcription used around 500 ng RNA and constant-region primers for alpha and beta. Each of the alpha and beta chains got its own library through chain-specific third strand synthesis with indices. Second strand DNA was synthesized using a primer at the SP2 site. TCRdb independently ran MiXCR on the 5' RACE reads; one entry per CDR3 protein. The data contain roughly 13,000 distinct CDR3 sequences, 11% of them singletons. Germline V gives CDR1 SQVTM, CDR2 ANQGSEA. The CDR3 length is 13 residues. V was trimmed by 4 bases and J by 4 bases, leaving 12 bases between them. By share, this clonotype counts as medium-sized. Its antigen is not identified. Study-wide results and limits: Eight alpha and eight beta V genes differed significantly in mean usage between HIV-infected patients and controls. During therapy, HIV-associated CDR3s fell significantly in frequency, while CMV-associated CDR3s did not change significantly.

Whole blood was used without fractionation, so all unsorted peripheral T cells were included. The chain uses TRBV29-1 and TRBJ2-3, with D uncertain. The receptor's source is an adult in good health. Material for sequencing was blood. For the CDR3, the DNA is TGCAGCGTTGTAGGGCTATTCGCAGATACGCAGTATTTT. The encoded protein is CSVVGLFADTQYF.